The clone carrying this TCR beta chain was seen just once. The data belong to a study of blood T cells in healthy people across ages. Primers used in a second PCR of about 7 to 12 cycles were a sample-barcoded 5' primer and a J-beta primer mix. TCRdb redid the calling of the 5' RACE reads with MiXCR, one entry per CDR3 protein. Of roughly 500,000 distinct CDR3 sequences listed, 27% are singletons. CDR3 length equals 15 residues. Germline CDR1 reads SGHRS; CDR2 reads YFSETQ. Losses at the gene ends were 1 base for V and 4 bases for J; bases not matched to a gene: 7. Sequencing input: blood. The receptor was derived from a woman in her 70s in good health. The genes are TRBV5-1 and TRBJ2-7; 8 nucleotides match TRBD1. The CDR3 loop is CASSLSRQGPYEQYF. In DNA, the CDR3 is TGCGCCAGCAGCTTGTCTCGACAGGGGCCTTACGAGCAGTACTTC.